The source of this T cell receptor (beta chain) is a study of response to subunit inactivated influenza vaccine. A remark on this clonotype: Its specificity is unknown.

Study conclusions and caveats: Authors suggested that a seasonal influenza vaccination recruits few new T cells each time.

TCRdb redid the calling of the RT-PCR reads with MiXCR, one entry per CDR3 protein. This table holds around 480,000 distinct CDR3 sequences, approximately 17% found once. V lost 2 bases and J lost 13, with 11 bases in between. This CDR3 is built from 12 residues. Looked up from germline, CDR1 is MNHEY and CDR2 is SVGEGT. This chain links TRBV6-2 or TRBV6-3 with TRBJ1-4; no reliable D call. This specimen was CD4+ T cells sorted from PBMCs, taken less than 30 months after vaccination. The TCR originated in a man between 50 and 75 years old who received an inactivated influenza vaccine. CDR3: CASSYAGGGLFF. The CDR3 DNA reads as TGTGCCAGCAGTTACGCAGGAGGTGGACTGTTTTTT.